This entry concerns a single T cell receptor beta chain. The junction does not match germline at one end; this may be a read error. This sample was taken from a study of Graves' ophthalmopathy and Graves' hyperthyroidism. TCR beta CDR3 regions were amplified from RNA transcripts. The first-round RT-PCR employed HTBI primers together with the Qiagen OneStep RT-PCR kit. A multiplex PCR was then performed as the second round. From the multiplex PCR reads, TCRdb called clonotypes with MiXCR, one entry per CDR3 protein. The sample has 200,000 to 300,000 distinct CDR3 sequences; around 42% are singletons. The CDR3 loop spans 14 amino acids. Per the germline V gene, CDR1 is MGHRA and CDR2 is YSYEKL.

The receptor comes from an adult man with Graves' ophthalmopathy. The V and J genes are TRBV4-1 and TRBJ1-1, with no clear D. The sequenced sample was peripheral blood. This chain's CDR3 is CASTQGGRDTEAFF. DNA of the CDR3: TGCGCCAGCACCCAAGGAGGGCGAGACACTGAAGCTTTCTTT.